These T cell receptor beta chains were read from a single sample in a study of OX40 agonist ivuxolimab in advanced cancers. Sequencing was performed with immunoSEQ multiplex PCR; in TCRdb, only in-frame clones are kept and a portion is missing. This sample has 40,000 to 60,000 clones, with roughly 90% found just once. Source: CD4+ or CD8+ T cells sorted from blood, taken in a trial of the OX40 agonist ivuxolimab. These receptors were obtained from an adult with an advanced solid tumor such as melanoma, head and neck, liver or kidney cancer. CDR3s include the opening cysteine and the closing phenylalanine or tryptophan. A D gene is named only where the DNA matches it firmly. Part of the rows lack a size; the others show once, few, many or a class for expanded clones.

CDR3 | DNA | V | D | length | size | J
CASSFGEFSYEQYF | TGTGCCAGCAGCTTTGGGGAATTCTCCTACGAGCAGTACTTC | TRBV7-9 | - | 14 | - | TRBJ2-7
CAISDTRDPDNEQYF | TGTGCCATCAGTGACACCCGGGACCCTGACAACGAGCAGTACTTC | TRBV10-3 | - | 15 | few | TRBJ2-7
CASTMGLADNEQFF | TGCGCCAGCACGATGGGACTTGCCGACAATGAGCAGTTCTTC | TRBV5-1 | - | 14 | - | TRBJ2-1
CASSLGAIPEQYF | TGTGCCAGCAGTTTAGGGGCCATACCCGAGCAGTACTTC | TRBV28 | - | 13 | - | TRBJ2-7
CASRDRIGDHYGYTF | TGTGCCAGCAGGGACCGCATCGGGGACCACTATGGCTACACCTTC | TRBV6-1 | - | 15 | - | TRBJ1-2
CASSLVWVGRGQTGELFF | TGTGCCAGCAGCTTGGTTTGGGTTGGCAGGGGGCAGACCGGGGAGCTGTTTTTT | TRBV5-6 | TRBD1 | 18 | - | TRBJ2-2
CASREQGSGNTIYF | TGTGCCAGCAGGGAACAGGGTTCTGGAAACACCATATATTTT | TRBV27 | - | 14 | - | TRBJ1-3
CASKESSGNTIYF | TGCGCCAGCAAGGAGAGCTCTGGAAACACCATATATTTT | TRBV5-1 | - | 13 | - | TRBJ1-3
CASSGNQRNNEQFF | TGTGCCAGCAGTGGTAACCAGAGGAACAATGAGCAGTTCTTC | TRBV2 | - | 14 | - | TRBJ2-1
CASSLVGRQGSGTDTQYF | TGTGCCAGCAGCTTAGTAGGGCGTCAGGGCAGTGGCACAGATACGCAGTATTTT | TRBV7-6 | - | 18 | - | TRBJ2-3
CSVGGDKARNTEAFF | TGCAGCGTTGGAGGGGATAAAGCGAGGAACACTGAAGCTTTCTTT | TRBV29-1 | - | 15 | few | TRBJ1-1
CASSSPGSNQPQHF | TGTGCCAGCAGTTCCCCGGGCTCCAATCAGCCCCAGCATTTT | TRBV28 | - | 14 | - | TRBJ1-5
CASSVGQRYSYEQFF | TGTGCCAGCAGCGTAGGACAACGTTACTCCTATGAGCAGTTCTTC | TRBV9 | - | 15 | - | TRBJ2-1
CSVSVGYGYTF | TGCAGCGTTTCTGTTGGCTATGGCTACACCTTC | TRBV29-1 | - | 11 | - | TRBJ1-2
CASSFIAPDRRSSGANVLTF | TGTGCCAGCAGCTTTATAGCCCCGGACAGACGAAGCTCTGGGGCCAACGTCCTGACTTTC | TRBV7-3 | - | 20 | - | TRBJ2-6
CASSLLTGAEQYF | TGTGCCAGCAGCTTACTTACAGGGGCCGAGCAGTACTTC | TRBV7-9 | TRBD1 | 13 | - | TRBJ2-7
CASSLDWRLGNIQYF | TGTGCCAGCAGCTTAGATTGGCGCTTAGGAAACATTCAGTACTTC | TRBV11-2 | - | 15 | - | TRBJ2-4
CASSLGGRETQYF | TGTGCCAGCAGCCTCGGCGGTCGGGAGACCCAGTACTTC | TRBV7-6 | - | 13 | - | TRBJ2-5
CASSAPRGSYEQYF | TGTGCCAGCAGCGCTCCCAGAGGGTCCTACGAGCAGTACTTC | TRBV5-4 | - | 14 | - | TRBJ2-7
CASSPIERSVSTF | TGTGCCAGCAGCCCGATTGAGCGTTCGGTTTCCACCTTC | TRBV11-2 | - | 13 | - | TRBJ1-2
CASSLSIGWAVEQFF | TGTGCCAGCAGTTTATCGATTGGGTGGGCGGTCGAGCAGTTCTTC | TRBV27 | - | 15 | few | TRBJ2-1
CASSWDSQGTQYF | TGTGCCAGCAGTTGGGACAGCCAAGGGACCCAGTACTTC | TRBV2 | TRBD1 | 13 | few | TRBJ2-5
CASGITDLYEQYF | TGTGCCAGCGGAATCACAGACCTCTACGAGCAGTACTTC | TRBV6-1 | - | 13 | - | TRBJ2-7
CASRGQRNTEAFF | TGTGCCAGTAGAGGACAGAGGAACACTGAAGCTTTCTTT | TRBV19 | - | 13 | - | TRBJ1-1
CASSLTADRVYEQYF | TGTGCCAGCTCACTAACTGCTGACAGGGTGTACGAGCAGTACTTC | TRBV18 | TRBD1 | 15 | - | TRBJ2-7
CASSDTGIYGYTF | TGTGCCAGCAGTGATACAGGGATCTATGGCTACACCTTC | TRBV28 | - | 13 | - | TRBJ1-2
CASSLGEGRLNEKLFF | TGTGCCAGCAGCTTAGGAGAGGGCAGACTTAATGAAAAACTGTTTTTT | TRBV7-9 | - | 16 | - | TRBJ1-4